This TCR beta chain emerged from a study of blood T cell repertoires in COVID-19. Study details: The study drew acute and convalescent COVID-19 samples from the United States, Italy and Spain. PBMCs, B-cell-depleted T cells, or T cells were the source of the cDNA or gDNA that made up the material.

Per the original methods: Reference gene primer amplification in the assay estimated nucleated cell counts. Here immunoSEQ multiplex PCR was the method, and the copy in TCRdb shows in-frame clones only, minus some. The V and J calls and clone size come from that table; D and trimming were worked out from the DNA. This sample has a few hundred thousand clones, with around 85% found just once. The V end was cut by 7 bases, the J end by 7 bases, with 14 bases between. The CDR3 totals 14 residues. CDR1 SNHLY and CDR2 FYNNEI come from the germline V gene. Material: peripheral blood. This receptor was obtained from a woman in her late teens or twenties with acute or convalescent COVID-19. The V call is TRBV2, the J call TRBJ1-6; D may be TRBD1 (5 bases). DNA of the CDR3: TGTGCCAGCACCGAAGGGCAGGGAAATTCACCCCTCCACTTT. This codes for CASTEGQGNSPLHF.